This T cell receptor beta chain was sequenced for a study of CD8 T cells in ankylosing spondylitis. Broader study findings: Ankylosing spondylitis blood appeared to be characterized by a TCR beta motif of several highly homologous variants.

With V trimmed by 0 bases and J by 9 bases, 10 bases remained unmatched. The CDR3 runs 16 residues. Per germline, CDR1 SGHRS and CDR2 YFSETQ. For TCR beta, libraries came from quantitative 5'-RACE with molecular barcodes. Using its own MiXCR run on the 5' RACE reads, TCRdb lists one record per CDR3 protein. There are a few hundred thousand distinct CDR3 sequences in the sample; under 8.5% occur only once, and 14% to 15% lies in the top ten. Ten or more counts support this clonotype. The antigen remains undetermined. V is TRBV5-1 and J is TRBJ2-3, with TRBD2 matching 10 bases. Sequenced sample: blood, either unsorted or a sorted T cell fraction (not recorded which). The receptor was isolated from a male donor with ankylosing spondylitis. The CDR3 reads CASSLVASGRGDTQYF. The CDR3 DNA is TGCGCCAGCAGCTTGGTGGCTAGCGGGAGAGGAGACACGCAGTATTTT.